This passage covers 3 T cell receptor beta chains from one sample sequenced in a study of T-cell reconstitution after alpha-beta-depleted transplantation in children. Unique molecular identifiers were incorporated during preparation of the TCRbeta library. TCRdb re-analysed the PCR reads in MiXCR, keeping a single row per CDR3 protein. The repertoire holds a few hundred thousand distinct CDR3 sequences, 25% to 30% seen once, with 30% to 40% in the top ten. Source: PBMCs, taken before TCRalphabeta/CD19-depleted stem cell transplant. The source is a boy in the first two years of life with Wiskott-Aldrich syndrome, due to receive a stem cell transplant.

This clonotype was seen more than once but under ten times. The chain combines TRBV24-1 with TRBJ2-1, with 11 positions matching TRBD2. Per germline, CDR1 KGHDR and CDR2 SFDVKD. CDR3 length: 16 residues. The V gene end was trimmed by 1 base and the J gene end by 6 bases; junction bases not matched to a gene: 4. The CDR3 loop reads CATSDFSSGRGNEQFF. CDR3 nucleotides: TGTGCCACCAGTGATTTTAGTAGCGGGAGGGGCAATGAGCAGTTCTTC.

This chain joins TRBV19 and TRBJ2-5, with D perhaps matching TRBD1 or TRBD2 (6 bases each). The CDR3 extends over 14 amino acids. Germline CDR1 is LNHDA and CDR2 is SQIVND (reference sequence). Trimming took off 7 bases at V and 2 bases at J, with 14 bases between the two ends. The CDR3 here is CASTNRGQQETQYF. In DNA form, the CDR3 reads TGTGCCAGTACCAATCGGGGGCAGCAAGAGACCCAGTACTTC. Complete variable domain (other parts from reference TRBV19 and TRBJ2-5): DGGITQSPKYLFRKEGQNVTLSCEQNLNHDAMYWYRQDPGQGLRLIYYSQIVNDFQKGDIAEGYSVSREKKESFPLTVTSAQKNPTAFYLCASTNRGQQETQYFGPGTRLLVL.

This clonotype was detected only a few times. The chain combines TRBV5-1 with TRBJ2-1, with 9 bases matching TRBD2. There are 16 residues in the CDR3. In germline, CDR1 is SGHRS, CDR2 YFSETQ. V lost 4 bases and J lost 2; bases outside the gene matches: 7. CDR3: CASSPIAGVTYNEQFF. CDR3 nucleotide sequence: TGCGCCAGCAGCCCCATAGCGGGAGTGACCTACAATGAGCAGTTCTTC. The whole variable domain, remainder taken from reference TRBV5-1 and TRBJ2-1, is KAGVTQTPRYLIKTRGQQVTLSCSPISGHRSVSWYQQTPGQGLQFLFEYFSETQRNKGNFPGRFSGRQFSNSRSEMNVSTLELGDSALYLCASSPIAGVTYNEQFFGPGTRLTVL.